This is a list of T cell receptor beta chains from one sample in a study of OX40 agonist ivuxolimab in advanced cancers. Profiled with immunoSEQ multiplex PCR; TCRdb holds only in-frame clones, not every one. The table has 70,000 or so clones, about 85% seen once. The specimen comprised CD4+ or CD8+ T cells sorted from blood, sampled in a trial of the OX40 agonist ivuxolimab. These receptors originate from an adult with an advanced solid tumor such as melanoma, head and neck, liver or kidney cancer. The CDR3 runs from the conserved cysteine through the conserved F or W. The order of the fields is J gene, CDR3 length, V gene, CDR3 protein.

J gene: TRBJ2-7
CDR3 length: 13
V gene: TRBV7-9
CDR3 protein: CASSRDRPGEQYF

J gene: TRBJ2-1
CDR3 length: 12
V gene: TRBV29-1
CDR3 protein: CSVVQGIHEQFF

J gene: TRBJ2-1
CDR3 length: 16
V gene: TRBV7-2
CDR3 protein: CASSRRDSSSYNEQFF

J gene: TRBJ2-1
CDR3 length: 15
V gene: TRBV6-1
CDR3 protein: CASSELAGGYNEQFF

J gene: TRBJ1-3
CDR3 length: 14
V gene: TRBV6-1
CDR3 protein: CASSERGTGETIYF

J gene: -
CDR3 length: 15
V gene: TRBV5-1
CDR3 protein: CASSLSGTSSYEQYF

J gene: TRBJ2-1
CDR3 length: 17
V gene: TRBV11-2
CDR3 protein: CASSLAWTSGPLGEQFF

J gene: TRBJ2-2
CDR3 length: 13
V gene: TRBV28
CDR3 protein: CASVAGTTGELFF

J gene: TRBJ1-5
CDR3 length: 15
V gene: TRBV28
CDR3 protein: CASSFGEQGRQPQHF

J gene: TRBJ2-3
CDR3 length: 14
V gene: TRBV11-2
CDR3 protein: CASSTRTASDTQYF

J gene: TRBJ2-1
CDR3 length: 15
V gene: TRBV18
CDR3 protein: CASSPRGVAYNEQFF

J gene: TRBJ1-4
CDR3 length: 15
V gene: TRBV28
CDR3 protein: CASSLKVGVKEKLFF

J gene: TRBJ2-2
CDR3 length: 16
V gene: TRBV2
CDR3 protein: CASSVTGAPNTGELFF

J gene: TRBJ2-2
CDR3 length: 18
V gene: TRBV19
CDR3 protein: CASSIGPPGLLNTGELFF

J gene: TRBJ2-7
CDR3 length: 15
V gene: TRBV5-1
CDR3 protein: CASSLVGLAAYEQYF

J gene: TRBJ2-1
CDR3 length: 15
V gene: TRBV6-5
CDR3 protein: CASSYLAGEGNEQFF

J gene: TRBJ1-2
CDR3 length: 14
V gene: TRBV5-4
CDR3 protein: CASSPTQATLGYTF

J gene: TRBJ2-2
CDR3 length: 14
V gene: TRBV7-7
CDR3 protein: CASSFTGVAGELFF

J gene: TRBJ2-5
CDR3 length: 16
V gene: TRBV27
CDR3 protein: CASSLEPRLAWETQYF

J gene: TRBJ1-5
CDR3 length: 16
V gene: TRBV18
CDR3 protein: CASSPPLTGDNQPQHF

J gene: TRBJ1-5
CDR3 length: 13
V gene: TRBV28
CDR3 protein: CASTANGAGPQHF

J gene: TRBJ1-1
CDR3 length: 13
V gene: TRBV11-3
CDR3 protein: CASSRAVATEAFF

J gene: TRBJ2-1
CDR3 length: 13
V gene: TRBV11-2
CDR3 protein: CASSLELDNEQFF

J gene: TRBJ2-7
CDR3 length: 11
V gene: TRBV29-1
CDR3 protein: CSVLTAYEQYF

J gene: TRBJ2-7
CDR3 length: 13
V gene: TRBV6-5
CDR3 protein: CASRGAGEYEQYF

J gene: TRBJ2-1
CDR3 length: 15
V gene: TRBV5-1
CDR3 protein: CASSFTQGANNEQFF

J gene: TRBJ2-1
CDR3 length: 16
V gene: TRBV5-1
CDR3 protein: CASSFTGQGAGNEQFF

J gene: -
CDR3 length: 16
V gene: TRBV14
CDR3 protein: CASSSTSGRIPYEQYF

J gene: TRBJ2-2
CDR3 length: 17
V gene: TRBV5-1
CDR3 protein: CASSLALTSGYGGELFF

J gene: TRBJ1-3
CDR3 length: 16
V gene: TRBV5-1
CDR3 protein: CASSLSGSDSGNTIYF

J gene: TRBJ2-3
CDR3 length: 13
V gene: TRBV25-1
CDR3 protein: CASSEFPGGTQYF

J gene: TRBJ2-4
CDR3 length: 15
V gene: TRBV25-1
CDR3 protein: CASSENIDSGNIQYF

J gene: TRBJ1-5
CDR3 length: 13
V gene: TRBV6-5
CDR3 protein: CASRQGGGQPQHF

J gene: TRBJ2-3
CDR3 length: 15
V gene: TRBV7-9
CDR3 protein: CASSLVGTSTDTQYF

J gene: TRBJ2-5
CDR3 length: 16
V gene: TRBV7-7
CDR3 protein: CASSLGGREGLETQYF

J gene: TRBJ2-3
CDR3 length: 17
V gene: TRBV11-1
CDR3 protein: CASSHRTGTGSTDTQYF

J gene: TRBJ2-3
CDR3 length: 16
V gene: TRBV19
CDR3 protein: CASSLGTGVGTDTQYF

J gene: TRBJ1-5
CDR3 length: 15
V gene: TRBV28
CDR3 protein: CASSLRRRSNQPQHF

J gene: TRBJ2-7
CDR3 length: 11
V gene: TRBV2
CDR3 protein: CASTENYEQYF

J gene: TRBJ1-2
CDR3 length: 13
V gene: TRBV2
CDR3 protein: CASSIDLNYGYTF

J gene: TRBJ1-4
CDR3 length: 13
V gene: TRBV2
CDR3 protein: CASRRDRNEKLFF

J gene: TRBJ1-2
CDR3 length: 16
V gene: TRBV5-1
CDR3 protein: CASRISTGTSRFGYTF

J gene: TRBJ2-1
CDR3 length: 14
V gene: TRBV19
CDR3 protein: CASSIGGGYNEQFF

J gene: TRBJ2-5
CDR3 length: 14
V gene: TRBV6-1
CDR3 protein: CASSTSGSRETQYF

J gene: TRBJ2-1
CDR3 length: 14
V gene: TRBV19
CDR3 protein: CASSMRSGSNEQFF

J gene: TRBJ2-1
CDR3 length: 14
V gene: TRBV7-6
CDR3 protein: CASSLGREGREQFF

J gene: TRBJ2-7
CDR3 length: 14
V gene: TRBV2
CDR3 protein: CASSIETASYEQYF

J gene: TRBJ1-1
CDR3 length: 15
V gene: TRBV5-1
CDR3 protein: CAGSLAPTGNTEAFF

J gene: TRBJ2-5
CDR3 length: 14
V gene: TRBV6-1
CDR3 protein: CASSFAMYQETQYF

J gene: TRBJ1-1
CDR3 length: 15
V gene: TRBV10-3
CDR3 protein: CAISGPGQVNTEAFF